What follows are 19 T cell receptor beta chains derived from one specimen sequenced in a study of blood T cell repertoires in COVID-19 (TCRdb year 2020). Library preparation employed the immunoSEQ multiplex PCR assay. TCRdb stores this immuneACCESS table with in-frame sequences only. Part of the clones is absent; in the studies checked, under half of the shortfall reflects unresolved V genes, and no reason is known for the rest. This sample holds around 150,000 clones; 65% to 80% were observed only once. The top ten hold about 8.3% of the sample. The sequenced sample was peripheral blood. These receptors were obtained from a man aged 55 to 70 with acute or convalescent COVID-19.

This clone has just a few counts. The chain has TRBV2 and TRBJ2-5, with 7 bases matching TRBD1. The V gene end was trimmed by 6 bases and the J gene end by 2 bases; junction bases not matched to a gene: 12. The length of the CDR3 is 16 residues. Germline V lookup: CDR1 SNHLY, CDR2 FYNNEI. The CDR3 sequence is CASRDDRVPSQETQYF. The CDR3 coding sequence is TGTGCCAGCAGGGACGACAGGGTTCCCTCTCAAGAGACCCAGTACTTC.

J is TRBJ1-2 and V is TRBV3-1 (or the pseudogene TRBV3-2); 7 nucleotides align to TRBD1. V dropped 4 bases and J dropped 5; count of bases not matched to a gene: 13. The CDR3 is 16 amino acids. Germline V gene data show CDR1 as LGHDT and CDR2 as YNNKEL (reference sequence). The CDR3 bases are TGTGCCAGCAGCCGAAAGGGTAGGGGGCTAGGATATGGCTACACCTTC. Amino acids: CASSRKGRGLGYGYTF.

Many counts were recorded for this clone. The chain uses TRBV19 and TRBJ1-1; D is possibly TRBD1 (5 bases). The CDR3 has 14 residues. Trimming shortened V by 7 bases and J by 1 base, and 13 bases separated the two germline ends. The germline CDR1 and CDR2 sequences are LNHDA and SQIVND (reference sequence). Here the CDR3 reads CASTLTGANTEAFF. The CDR3 DNA is TGTGCCAGTACTCTCACAGGAGCGAACACTGAAGCTTTCTTT.

The table lists this clone with a count of one. V is TRBV7-2 and J is TRBJ1-2, with D unresolved. Germline lookup yields CDR1 SGHTA and CDR2 FQGNSA. V was cut by 6 bases and J by 3 bases, with 11 bases left in between. CDR3 size: 13 residues. The CDR3 nucleotides read TGTGCCAGCAGTCGTCCAGAAGACTATGGCTACACCTTC. Its translation: CASSRPEDYGYTF. Drawing the rest from reference TRBV7-2 and TRBJ1-2, the complete variable domain is GAGVSQSPSNKVTEKGKDVELRCDPISGHTALYWYRQSLGQGLEFLIYFQGNSAPDKSGLPSDRFSAERTGGSVSTLTIQRTQQEDSAVYLCASSRPEDYGYTFGSGTRLTVV.

CDR3 loop: CASSFQGGSSTNEQFF. The CDR3 region has the DNA TGTGCCAGCAGCTTTCAAGGGGGCTCGTCTACTAATGAGCAGTTCTTC. The rearrangement uses TRBV5-6 and TRBJ2-1, with 7 nucleotides matching TRBD1. CDR3 length equals 16 residues. The germline gives CDR1 SGHDT, CDR2 YYEEEE. With 2 bases clipped from V and 7 bases from J, the junction kept 12 bases outside the gene matches.

The V gene is TRBV7-2, the J gene TRBJ2-1; TRBD2 matches at 13 bases. In germline, CDR1 is SGHTA, CDR2 FQGNSA. This CDR3 has 15 residues. Trimming at V came to 6 bases and at J to 7 bases, leaving 6 bases not matched to a gene. The CDR3 protein is CASSSGTSGTNEQFF. DNA of the CDR3: TGTGCCAGCAGTTCCGGGACTAGCGGGACGAATGAGCAGTTCTTC. Together with reference TRBV7-2 and TRBJ2-1, the CDR3 gives the full variable domain: GAGVSQSPSNKVTEKGKDVELRCDPISGHTALYWYRQSLGQGLEFLIYFQGNSAPDKSGLPSDRFSAERTGGSVSTLTIQRTQQEDSAVYLCASSSGTSGTNEQFFGPGTRLTVL.

This clone came up once. This chain links TRBV4-3 with TRBJ1-4; unclear D gene. The CDR3 totals 14 residues. CDR1 and CDR2 from the germline V gene are LGHNA and YSLEER. The V gene lost 0 bases and the J gene lost 6 bases, with 8 bases spanning the gap. CDR3 in amino acids: CASSQETRDEKLFF. Written as DNA, the CDR3 is TGCGCCAGCAGCCAAGAAACGCGGGATGAAAAACTGTTTTTT.

V gene TRBV4-2 combines with J gene TRBJ2-1; perhaps TRBD1 as D (5 bases). The V end was cut by 2 bases, the J end by 5 bases, with 10 bases between. The CDR3 is 14 amino acids. Germline-derived CDR1 and CDR2 are LGHNA and YNFKEQ. In nucleotides, the CDR3 is TGTGCCAGCAGCCAAATGGCAGGGAACAATGAGCAGTTCTTC. Amino acids: CASSQMAGNNEQFF.

The V and J genes are TRBV7-2 and TRBJ2-3; no definite D call. Deletions cut 3 bases from V and 2 bases from J, with 6 bases between. Germline V lookup: CDR1 SGHTA, CDR2 FQGNSA. There are 13 residues in the CDR3. The CDR3 nucleotides are TGTGCCAGCAGCTTGCTCTACACAGATACGCAGTATTTT. Its protein is CASSLLYTDTQYF.

The chain is built from TRBV6-5 and TRBJ1-1, with a weak D call TRBD1 (5 bases). Germline CDR1 reads MNHEY; CDR2 reads SVGAGI. The CDR3 consists of 14 residues. The V gene lost 6 bases and the J gene lost 1 base, with 12 bases spanning the gap. The CDR3 is CASRLDRANTEAFF. CDR3 sequence (DNA): TGTGCCAGCAGGCTCGACAGAGCGAACACTGAAGCTTTCTTT.

In nucleotides, the CDR3 is TGTGCCAGCGGGACAGGGGAACACTACGAGCAGTACTTC. Its translation is CASGTGEHYEQYF. The chain carries TRBV9 and TRBJ2-7, with TRBD1 matching over 10 bases. V gave up 7 bases and J gave up 3 bases; unmatched junction bases: 4. Germline V gene sequence: CDR1 SGDLS, CDR2 YYNGEE. The CDR3 loop spans 13 amino acids.

The CDR3 DNA reads TGTGCCAGCAGCTTAGGCTTGCGAGACTACGAGCAGTACTTC. This sequence encodes CASSLGLRDYEQYF. The J gene is TRBJ2-7, the V gene TRBV11-2; no reliable D call. CDR1 is SGHAT and CDR2 is FQNNGV in the germline V gene. The length of the CDR3 is 14 residues. Trimming stripped 1 base from V and 3 bases from J, with 10 bases between. Looking up the rest from reference TRBV11-2 and TRBJ2-7 gives the full variable domain: EAGVAQSPRYKIIEKRQSVAFWCNPISGHATLYWYQQILGQGPKLLIQFQNNGVVDDSQLPKDRFSAERLKGVDSTLKIQPAKLEDSAVYLCASSLGLRDYEQYFGPGTRLTVT.

Written as DNA, the CDR3 is TGTGCCAGTAGTAGCGGACAGCCCAATCAGCCCCAGCATTTT. Protein sequence: CASSSGQPNQPQHF. The gene calls are TRBV19 and TRBJ1-5, with D perhaps TRBD1 (6 bases). V was clipped by 4 bases and J by 3 bases, with 10 bases between them. The CDR3 loop spans 14 amino acids. From germline, CDR1 is LNHDA and CDR2 SQIVND (reference sequence).

The chain has TRBV15 and TRBJ1-2; 7 nucleotides line up with TRBD1. The germline CDR1 and CDR2 sequences are LNHNV and YYDKDF (reference sequence). Germline trimming cut 0 bases from V and 4 bases from J; bases unmatched to any gene: 5. The CDR3 runs 15 residues. CDR3 in amino acids: CATSRDKGDSYGYTF. The CDR3 DNA is TGTGCCACCAGCAGAGATAAAGGGGACAGCTATGGCTACACCTTC.

The rearrangement joins TRBV6-2 or TRBV6-3 to TRBJ1-2; the D gene is possibly TRBD1 (6 bases). Germline V gene lookup returns CDR1 MNHEY and CDR2 SVGEGT. The V end was cut by 4 bases, the J end by 6 bases, with 18 bases between. The CDR3 is 15 residues long. The DNA of the CDR3 is TGTGCCAGCAGTTTTCAGGCAGGGGTCTCGGATGGCTACACCTTC. Protein product: CASSFQAGVSDGYTF.

The sample holds a few counts of this clone. The V call is TRBV21-1, the J call TRBJ2-3; the DNA was not compared with TRBD1, the D call given in the table. TRBV21-1 is noted as a pseudogene. CDR3 length: 13 amino acids. The DNA for the CDR3 is TGTGCCAGCAGCAGACAGGGATCAGATACGCAGTATTTT. Translated: CASSRQGSDTQYF.

The V gene is TRBV7-2, the J gene TRBJ2-4, with 8 bases fitting TRBD1. Per the germline V gene, CDR1 is SGHTA and CDR2 is FQGNSA. V was clipped by 1 base and J by 8 bases; unmatched bases: 7. The CDR3 contains 15 residues. DNA of the CDR3: TGTGCCAGCAGCTTAGGGTCTCAGGGGGCCCACATTCAGTACTTC. As protein: CASSLGSQGAHIQYF.

The chain joins TRBV29-1 to TRBJ2-1, with 13 bases that match TRBD2. CDR3 length: 14 residues. The V gene's germline CDR1 is SQVTM and CDR2 ANQGSEA. V gave up 6 bases and J gave up 4 bases; unmatched junction bases: 3. Here the CDR3 reads CSVRTSGSYNEQFF. CDR3 coding DNA: TGCAGCGTCAGGACTAGCGGGAGTTACAATGAGCAGTTCTTC.

J is TRBJ1-1 and V is TRBV19; no clear D. The ends were cut back, 5 bases at V and 2 bases at J, with 6 bases in the middle. The CDR3 sequence is 12 residues long. Germline V gives CDR1 LNHDA, CDR2 SQIVND (reference sequence). The CDR3 spells CASSLFNTEAFF. CDR3 nucleotides: TGTGCCAGTAGTCTTTTCAACACTGAAGCTTTCTTT.